The 16 T cell receptor beta chains given below trace back to one sample, sequenced in a study of blood T cell repertoires in COVID-19. Some clones are missing from TCRdb's copy, which holds only in-frame ones; the method was immunoSEQ multiplex PCR. The profile shows a few hundred thousand clones, roughly 91% of them singletons. Sequenced input: PBMCs or T cells enriched from blood (not recorded which). All receptors come from a woman aged 30 to 39 who had recovered from COVID-19.

This clone was picked up a small number of times. The chain employs TRBV27 and TRBJ1-2; 11 nucleotides match TRBD1. V lost 6 bases to trimming and J lost 5 bases; unmatched junction nucleotides: 11. From germline, CDR1 is MNHEY and CDR2 SMNVEV (reference sequence). This CDR3 has 16 amino acids. DNA for the CDR3: TGTGCCAGCAGAGAAGCAGGGGACAGGGGGTATTATGGCTACACCTTC. The encoded protein is CASREAGDRGYYGYTF.

The CDR3: CASSFGLDSGELFF. The CDR3, as DNA: TGTGCCAGCAGCTTCGGACTAGACAGCGGGGAGCTGTTTTTT. The J gene is TRBJ2-2, the V gene TRBV11-3; TRBD2 agrees at 7 bases. Per the germline V gene, CDR1 is SGHNT and CDR2 is YENEEA. With 3 bases clipped from V and 7 bases from J, the junction kept 5 bases outside the gene matches. This CDR3 spans 14 amino acids.

The chain links TRBV7-9 to TRBJ1-2, with 8 bases fitting TRBD1. The CDR3 spans 12 residues. The ends lost 4 bases at V and 6 bases at J; junction bases unmatched: 1. CDR1 and CDR2 from the germline V gene are SEHNR and FQNEAQ (reference sequence). The CDR3, as DNA: TGTGCCAGCAGCTCGGACAGGGATGGCTACACCTTC. Protein product: CASSSDRDGYTF.

The chain links TRBV7-9 to TRBJ1-1, with 8 bases lining up with TRBD1. Germline V gene data show CDR1 as SEHNR and CDR2 as FQNEAQ (reference sequence). The CDR3 length is 15 residues. J lost 1 base, V lost 5 bases, and 6 bases had no gene match. CDR3 nucleotide sequence: TGTGCCAGCAGCCCCGGACAGGGTTCGAACACTGAAGCTTTCTTT. Protein: CASSPGQGSNTEAFF.

The rearrangement joins TRBV6-2 or TRBV6-3 to TRBJ1-1; 7 nucleotides line up with TRBD1. Germline CDR1 reads MNHEY; CDR2 reads SVGEGT. Trimming at V came to 5 bases and at J to 6 bases, leaving 9 bases not matched to a gene. This CDR3 comprises 14 residues. The CDR3 coding sequence is TGTGCCAGCAGTCTCGACAGGGCCTCTGCTGAAGCTTTCTTT. Translating gives CASSLDRASAEAFF.

V usage is TRBV28 and J usage is TRBJ1-1; 7 positions agree with TRBD1. The germline gives CDR1 MDHEN, CDR2 SYDVKM. The CDR3 runs 17 residues. V dropped 2 bases and J dropped 1; count of bases not matched to a gene: 10. CDR3 residues: CASSLRGLAGSNTEAFF. CDR3 DNA: TGTGCCAGCAGTTTAAGGGGGCTGGCAGGGTCGAACACTGAAGCTTTCTTT.

The sample holds one count of this clone. The chain has TRBV28 and TRBJ1-4; no clear D. Looked up from germline, CDR1 is MDHEN and CDR2 is SYDVKM. Trimming cost V 2 bases and J 4 bases, with 5 bases left between them. The CDR3 has 13 amino acids. The CDR3 sequence is CASSLTVNEKLFF. The CDR3 region has the DNA TGTGCCAGCAGTTTAACGGTTAATGAAAAACTGTTTTTT.

The chain has TRBV28 and TRBJ1-5, with D unresolved. The CDR3 contains 14 residues. Germline CDR1 MDHEN, CDR2 SYDVKM. Trimming removed 11 bases from V and 4 bases from J, with 18 bases in between. The CDR3, as DNA: TGTGCCGCCACCTGGAACCTCGGGAATCAGCCCCAGCATTTT. Protein product: CAATWNLGNQPQHF.

With respect to this clone: The junction shows a germline mismatch at one end, possibly a read error. The chain joins TRBV13 to TRBJ2-1; 7 bases are a match to TRBD2. Germline lookup yields CDR1 PRHDT and CDR2 FYEKMQ (reference sequence). The length of the CDR3 is 15 residues. CDR3 sequence: CASSLGVAGHNEQFF. The CDR3 DNA reads TGTGCCAGCAGCCTAGGGGTAGCGGGCCATAATGAGCAGTTCTTC.

This clone was observed a few times. The chain combines TRBV7-9 with TRBJ1-1; TRBD1 aligns across 8 bases. J gave up 5 bases and V 5 bases, and 7 bases lay outside the gene matches. This CDR3 is built from 14 residues. From germline, CDR1 is SEHNR and CDR2 FQNEAQ (reference sequence). This chain's CDR3 is CASSRGQGGTEAFF. The CDR3 DNA sequence: TGTGCCAGCAGCCGAGGACAGGGAGGTACTGAAGCTTTCTTT.

The rearrangement joins TRBV12-5 to TRBJ2-1, with 7 positions matching TRBD1. Germline V gene lookup returns CDR1 LGHNT and CDR2 FRNRAP. Trimming cost V 8 bases and J 6 bases; bases outside gene matches: 13. The CDR3 spans 15 residues. As DNA, the CDR3 is TGTGCTAGTTCCTCCCCGAGAACAGGGGTCAATGAGCAGTTCTTC. Its protein is CASSSPRTGVNEQFF.

This chain joins TRBV27 and TRBJ2-1, with TRBD2 identical over 12 bases. The germline V gene has CDR1 MNHEY and CDR2 SMNVEV (reference sequence). Trimming at V came to 5 bases and at J to 7 bases, leaving 6 bases not matched to a gene. This CDR3 contains 15 residues. The CDR3 protein is CASSPRLAGENEQFF. For the CDR3, the DNA is TGTGCCAGCAGTCCAAGACTAGCGGGAGAGAATGAGCAGTTCTTC.

The V and J genes are TRBV27 and TRBJ1-1; D is ambiguous. The CDR3 extends over 14 amino acids. The germline V gene has CDR1 MNHEY and CDR2 SMNVEV (reference sequence). V shed 8 bases and J shed 1 base, with 14 bases lying between them. CDR3 nucleotide sequence: TGTGCCAGCTCTCCCCCCCGGGGGAACACTGAAGCTTTCTTT. Translation: CASSPPRGNTEAFF.

J is TRBJ1-2 and V is TRBV6-5; TRBD1 matches at 10 bases. The J segment lost 4 bases and the V segment lost 4 bases, leaving 0 bases of the junction unmatched. CDR3 length: 13 amino acids. Germline V CDR1 and CDR2: MNHEY, SVGAGI. CDR3 region: CASSWTGGYGYTF. The CDR3 nucleotides are TGTGCCAGCAGTTGGACAGGGGGCTATGGCTACACCTTC.

This clone has more than one count but fewer than ten. This chain links TRBV27 with TRBJ2-1; possible D gene TRBD1, 6 bases. The CDR3 is 13 residues long. Trimming shortened V by 5 bases and J by 4 bases, and 9 bases separated the two germline ends. Germline V gene sequence: CDR1 MNHEY, CDR2 SMNVEV (reference sequence). In nucleotides, the CDR3 is TGTGCCAGCAGTAGGACAGCATACAATGAGCAGTTCTTC. It yields the protein CASSRTAYNEQFF.

V and J are TRBV30 and TRBJ1-2; a possible D gene is TRBD1 (6 bases). The CDR3 is 12 amino acids. The germline V and J ends were trimmed by 6 bases and 7 bases, with 15 bases remaining between them. Germline CDR1 is GTSNPN and CDR2 is SVGIG (reference sequence). In nucleotides, the CDR3 is TGTGCCTGCGAAAGGGGGAGACTTGGCTACACCTTC. It is translated as CACERGRLGYTF.